The clone carrying this TCR beta chain was found a few times. No antigen is known for it. The sample is drawn from a study of T cell repertoires in cytomegalovirus infection. In the study overall: In public TCR beta signatures, there were indications of both CMV infection and matching HLA type. Study-level findings and limits: Public TCR beta family frequency separated CMV-and-HLA carriers, including in an independent cohort. HLA-C-restricted CMV clonotypes gave the most frequent clonotype in two of eight donors.

The CDR3 is made up of 12 amino acids. Deletions cut 7 bases from V and 2 bases from J, with 6 bases between. One entry per CDR3 protein results from TCRdb running MiXCR on the reads. Of fewer than 400,000 distinct CDR3 sequences in the sample, 15% to 20% were seen once. This TCR was recovered from a human donor in good health (CMV status not recorded). Some clones in this sample may be carry-over from other donors' samples. This rearrangement joins TRBV12-3 or TRBV12-4 to TRBJ1-5; maybe TRBD1 (5 bases). The sample consisted of PBMCs. For the CDR3, the DNA is TGTGCCAGCATGGGGGGCAATCAGCCCCAGCATTTT. This translates into CASMGGNQPQHF.